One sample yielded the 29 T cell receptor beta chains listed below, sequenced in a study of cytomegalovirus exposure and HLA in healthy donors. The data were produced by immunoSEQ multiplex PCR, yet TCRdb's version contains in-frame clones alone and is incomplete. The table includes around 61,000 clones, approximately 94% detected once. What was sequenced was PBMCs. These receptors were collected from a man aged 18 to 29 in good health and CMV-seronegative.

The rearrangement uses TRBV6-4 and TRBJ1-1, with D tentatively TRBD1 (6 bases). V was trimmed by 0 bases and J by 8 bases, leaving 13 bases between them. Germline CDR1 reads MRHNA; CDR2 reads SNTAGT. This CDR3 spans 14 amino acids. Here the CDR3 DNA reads TGTGCCAGCAGTGACTCCGGGGACACAAAAGAAGCTTTCTTT. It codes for CASSDSGDTKEAFF.

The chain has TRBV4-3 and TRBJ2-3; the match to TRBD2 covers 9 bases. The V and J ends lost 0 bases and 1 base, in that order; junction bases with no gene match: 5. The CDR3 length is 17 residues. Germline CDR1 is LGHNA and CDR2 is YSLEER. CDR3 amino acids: CASSQDVAGAGTDTQYF. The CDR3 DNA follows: TGCGCCAGCAGCCAAGATGTAGCGGGAGCGGGCACAGATACGCAGTATTTT.

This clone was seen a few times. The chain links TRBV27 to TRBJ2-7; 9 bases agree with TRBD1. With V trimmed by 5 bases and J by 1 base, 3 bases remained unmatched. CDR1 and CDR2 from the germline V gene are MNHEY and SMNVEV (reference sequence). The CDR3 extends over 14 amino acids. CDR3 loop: CASSAGTGSYEQYF. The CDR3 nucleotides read TGTGCCAGCAGTGCCGGGACAGGGTCCTACGAGCAGTACTTC.

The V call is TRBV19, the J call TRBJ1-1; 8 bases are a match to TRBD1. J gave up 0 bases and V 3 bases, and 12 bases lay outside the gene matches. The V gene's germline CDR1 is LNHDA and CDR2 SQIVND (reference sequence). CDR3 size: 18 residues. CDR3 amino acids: CASSMGRRQGILNTEAFF. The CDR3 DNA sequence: TGTGCCAGTAGTATGGGACGGAGACAGGGGATATTGAACACTGAAGCTTTCTTT.

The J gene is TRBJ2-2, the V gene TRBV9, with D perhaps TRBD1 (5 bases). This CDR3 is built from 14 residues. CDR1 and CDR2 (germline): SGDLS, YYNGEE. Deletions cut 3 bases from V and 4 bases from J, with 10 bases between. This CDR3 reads CASSGVQGTGELFF. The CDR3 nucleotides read TGTGCCAGCAGCGGGGTGCAGGGCACCGGGGAGCTGTTTTTT.

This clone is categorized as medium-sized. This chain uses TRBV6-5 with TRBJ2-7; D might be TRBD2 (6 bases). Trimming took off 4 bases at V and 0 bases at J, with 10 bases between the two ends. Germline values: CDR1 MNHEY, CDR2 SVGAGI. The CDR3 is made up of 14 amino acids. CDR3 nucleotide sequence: TGTGCCAGCAGTTTAGCGGAAAGCTCCTACGAGCAGTACTTC. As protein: CASSLAESSYEQYF.

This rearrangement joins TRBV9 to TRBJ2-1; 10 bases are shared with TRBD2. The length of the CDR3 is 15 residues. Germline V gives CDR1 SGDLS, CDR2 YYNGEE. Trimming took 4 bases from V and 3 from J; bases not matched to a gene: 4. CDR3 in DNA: TGTGCCAGCAGCCTAGCGGGAGACTTCTACAATGAGCAGTTCTTC. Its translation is CASSLAGDFYNEQFF. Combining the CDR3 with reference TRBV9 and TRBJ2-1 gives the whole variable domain DSGVTQTPKHLITATGQRVTLRCSPRSGDLSVYWYQQSLDQGLQFLIQYYNGEERAKGNILERFSAQQFPDLHSELNLSSLELGDSALYFCASSLAGDFYNEQFFGPGTRLTVL.

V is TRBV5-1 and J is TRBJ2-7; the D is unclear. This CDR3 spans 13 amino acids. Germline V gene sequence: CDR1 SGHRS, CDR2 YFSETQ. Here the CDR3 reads CVPQLRQTYEQYF. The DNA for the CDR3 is TGCGTTCCACAGCTCCGGCAAACCTACGAGCAGTACTTC.

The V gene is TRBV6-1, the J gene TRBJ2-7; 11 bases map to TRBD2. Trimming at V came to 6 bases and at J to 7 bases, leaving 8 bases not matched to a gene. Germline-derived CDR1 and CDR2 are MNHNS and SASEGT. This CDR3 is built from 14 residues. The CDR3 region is CASRGTSGVQEQYF. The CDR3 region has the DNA TGTGCCAGCAGGGGGACTAGCGGCGTGCAAGAGCAGTACTTC.

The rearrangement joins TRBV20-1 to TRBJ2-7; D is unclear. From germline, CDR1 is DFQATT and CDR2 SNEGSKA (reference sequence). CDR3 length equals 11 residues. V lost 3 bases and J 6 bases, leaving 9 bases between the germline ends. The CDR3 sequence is CSASPPTEQYF. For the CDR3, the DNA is TGCAGTGCTAGTCCGCCTACCGAGCAGTACTTC.

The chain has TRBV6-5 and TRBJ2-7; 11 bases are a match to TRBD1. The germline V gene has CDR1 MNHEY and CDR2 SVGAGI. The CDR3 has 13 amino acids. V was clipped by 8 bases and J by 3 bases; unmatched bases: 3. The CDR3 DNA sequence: TGTGCCAGCGGACAGGGGGCGCGCTACGAGCAGTACTTC. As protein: CASGQGARYEQYF.

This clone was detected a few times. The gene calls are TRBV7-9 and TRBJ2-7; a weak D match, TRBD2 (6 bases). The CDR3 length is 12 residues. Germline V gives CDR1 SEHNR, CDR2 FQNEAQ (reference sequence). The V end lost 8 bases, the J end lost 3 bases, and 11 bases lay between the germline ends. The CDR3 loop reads CASGGRSYEQYF. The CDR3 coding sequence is TGTGCCAGCGGTGGGAGGAGCTACGAGCAGTACTTC.

The CDR3: CASSSPLGAGYNEQFF. The CDR3, as DNA: TGTGCCAGCAGTTCTCCATTGGGGGCGGGTTACAATGAGCAGTTCTTC. The V call is TRBV28, the J call TRBJ2-1, with D perhaps matching TRBD1 (6 bases). This CDR3 is built from 16 residues. The germline V gene has CDR1 MDHEN and CDR2 SYDVKM. V lost 4 bases and J 4 bases, leaving 17 bases between the germline ends.

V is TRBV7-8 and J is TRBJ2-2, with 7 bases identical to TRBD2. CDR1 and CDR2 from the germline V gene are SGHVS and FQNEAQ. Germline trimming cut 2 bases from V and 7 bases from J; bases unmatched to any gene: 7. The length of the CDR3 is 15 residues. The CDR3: CASSLSAGVVGELFF. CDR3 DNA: TGTGCCAGCAGCTTAAGCGCGGGAGTTGTCGGGGAGCTGTTTTTT.

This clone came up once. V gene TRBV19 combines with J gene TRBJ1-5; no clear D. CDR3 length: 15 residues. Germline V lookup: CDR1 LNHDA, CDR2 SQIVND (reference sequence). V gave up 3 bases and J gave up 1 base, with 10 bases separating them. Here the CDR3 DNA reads TGTGCCAGTAGTATGGGCCAGCTAAGCAATCAGCCCCAGCATTTT. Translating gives CASSMGQLSNQPQHF.

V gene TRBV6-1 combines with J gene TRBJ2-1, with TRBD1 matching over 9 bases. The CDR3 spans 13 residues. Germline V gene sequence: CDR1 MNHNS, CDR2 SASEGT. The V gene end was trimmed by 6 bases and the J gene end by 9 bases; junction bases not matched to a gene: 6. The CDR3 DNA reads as TGTGCCAGCAGCCCGGACAGGGGTGGTGAGCAGTTCTTC. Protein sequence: CASSPDRGGEQFF.

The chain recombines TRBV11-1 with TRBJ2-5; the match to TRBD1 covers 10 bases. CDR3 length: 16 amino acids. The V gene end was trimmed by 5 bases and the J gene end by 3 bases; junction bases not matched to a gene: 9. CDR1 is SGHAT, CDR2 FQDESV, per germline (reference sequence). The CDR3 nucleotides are TGTGCCAGCAGCCCTAGGACAGGGGGACTCGAAGAGACCCAGTACTTC. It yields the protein CASSPRTGGLEETQYF.

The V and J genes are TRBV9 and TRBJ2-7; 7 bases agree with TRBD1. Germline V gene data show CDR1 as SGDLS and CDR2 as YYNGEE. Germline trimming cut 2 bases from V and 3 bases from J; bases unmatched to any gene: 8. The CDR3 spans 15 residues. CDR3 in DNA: TGTGCCAGCAGCGTTGGGGACAGCTCGAGCTACGAGCAGTACTTC. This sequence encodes CASSVGDSSSYEQYF.

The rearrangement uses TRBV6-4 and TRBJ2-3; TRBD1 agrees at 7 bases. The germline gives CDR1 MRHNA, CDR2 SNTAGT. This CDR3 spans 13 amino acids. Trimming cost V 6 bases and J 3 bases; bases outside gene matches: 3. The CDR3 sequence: CASSGQATDTQYF. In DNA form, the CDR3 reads TGTGCCAGCAGCGGACAGGCGACAGATACGCAGTATTTT.

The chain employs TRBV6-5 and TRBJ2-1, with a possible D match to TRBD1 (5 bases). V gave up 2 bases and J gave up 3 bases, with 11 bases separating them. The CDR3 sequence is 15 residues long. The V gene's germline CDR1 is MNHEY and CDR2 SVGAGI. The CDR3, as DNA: TGTGCCAGCAGTTACAGGGGCGGCTACTACAATGAGCAGTTCTTC. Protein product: CASSYRGGYYNEQFF.

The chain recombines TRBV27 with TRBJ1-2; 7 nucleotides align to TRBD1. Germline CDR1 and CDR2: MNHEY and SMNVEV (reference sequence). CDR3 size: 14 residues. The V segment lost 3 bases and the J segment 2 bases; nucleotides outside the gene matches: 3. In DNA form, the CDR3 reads TGTGCCAGCAGTTTTGGCAGGGGGAACTATGGCTACACCTTC. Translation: CASSFGRGNYGYTF.

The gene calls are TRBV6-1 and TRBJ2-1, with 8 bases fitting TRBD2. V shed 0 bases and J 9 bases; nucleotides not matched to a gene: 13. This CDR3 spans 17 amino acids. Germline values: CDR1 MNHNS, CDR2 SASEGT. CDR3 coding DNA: TGTGCCAGCAGTGAAGCCAACCCGGGACTAGTGACTGGTGAGCAGTTCTTC. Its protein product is CASSEANPGLVTGEQFF.

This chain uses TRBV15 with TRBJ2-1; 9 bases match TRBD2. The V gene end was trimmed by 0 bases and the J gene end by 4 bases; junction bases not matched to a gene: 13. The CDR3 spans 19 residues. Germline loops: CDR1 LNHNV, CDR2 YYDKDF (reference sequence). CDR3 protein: CATSRDTNGLAIIYNEQFF. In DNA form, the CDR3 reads TGTGCCACCAGCAGAGATACAAACGGACTAGCGATCATATACAATGAGCAGTTCTTC.

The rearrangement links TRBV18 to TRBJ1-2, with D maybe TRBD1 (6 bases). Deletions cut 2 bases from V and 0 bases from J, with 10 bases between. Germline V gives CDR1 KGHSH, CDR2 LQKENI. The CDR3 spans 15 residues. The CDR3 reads CASSPGRGANYGYTF. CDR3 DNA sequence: TGTGCCAGCTCACCAGGCAGGGGAGCTAACTATGGCTACACCTTC.

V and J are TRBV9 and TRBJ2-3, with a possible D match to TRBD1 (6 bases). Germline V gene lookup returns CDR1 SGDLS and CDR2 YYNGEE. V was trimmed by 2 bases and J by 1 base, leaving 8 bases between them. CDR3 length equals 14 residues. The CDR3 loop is CASSVRTGTDTQYF. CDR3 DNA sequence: TGTGCCAGCAGCGTCCGGACAGGCACAGATACGCAGTATTTT.

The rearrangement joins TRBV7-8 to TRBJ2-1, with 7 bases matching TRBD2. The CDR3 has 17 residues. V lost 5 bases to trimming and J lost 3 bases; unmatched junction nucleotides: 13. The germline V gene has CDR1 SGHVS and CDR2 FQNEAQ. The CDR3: CASSQPPGEGFYNEQFF. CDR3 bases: TGTGCCAGCAGCCAACCTCCTGGGGAGGGATTCTACAATGAGCAGTTCTTC.

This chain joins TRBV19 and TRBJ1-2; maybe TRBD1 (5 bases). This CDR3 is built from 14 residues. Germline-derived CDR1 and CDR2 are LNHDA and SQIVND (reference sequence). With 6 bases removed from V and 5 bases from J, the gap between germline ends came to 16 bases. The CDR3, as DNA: TGTGCCAGTAGGCCCCAGGGACTAGGGTATGGCTACACCTTC. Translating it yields CASRPQGLGYGYTF.

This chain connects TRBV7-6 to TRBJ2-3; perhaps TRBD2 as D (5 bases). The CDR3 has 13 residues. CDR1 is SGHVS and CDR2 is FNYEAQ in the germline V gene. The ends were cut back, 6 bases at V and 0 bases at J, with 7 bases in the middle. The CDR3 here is CASRRGSTDTQYF. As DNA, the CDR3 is TGTGCCAGCAGGCGAGGGAGCACAGATACGCAGTATTTT.

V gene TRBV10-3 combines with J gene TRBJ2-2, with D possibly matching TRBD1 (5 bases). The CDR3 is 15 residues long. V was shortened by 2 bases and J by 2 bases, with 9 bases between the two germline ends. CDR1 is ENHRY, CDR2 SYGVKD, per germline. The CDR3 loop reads CAISEGATNTGELFF. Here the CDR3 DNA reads TGTGCCATCAGTGAGGGGGCTACCAACACCGGGGAGCTGTTTTTT.